A selection of T cell receptor beta chains follows, all from one sample in a study of graft-versus-host responses after intestinal transplantation. The antigens for these receptors are not known. Only in-frame clones appear in the TCRdb table, and some are missing; sequencing was by immunoSEQ multiplex PCR. This sample has 85,000 to 100,000 clones, with about nine tenths found just once. This specimen was unstimulated CD8+ T cells sorted from spleen or lymph node cells, taken before transplant. The receptors here all came from a human donor who was the organ donor for an intestinal transplant. Both conserved end residues are part of each CDR3. The D gene is left open where the match is weak. Clone size appears in some rows only: once, few, many, or a class for an expanded clone.

len | j_gene | d_gene | abundance | v_gene | CDR3aa | CDR3nt
15 | TRBJ1-4 | NA | NA | TRBV7-8 | CASSPYTTTNEKLFF | TGTGCCAGCAGTCCCTACACTACAACTAATGAAAAACTGTTTTTT
14 | TRBJ2-7 | NA | NA | TRBV4-1 | CASSLQASPYEQYF | TGCGCCAGCAGCCTACAGGCTTCCCCCTACGAGCAGTACTTC
16 | TRBJ2-1 | NA | NA | TRBV2 | CASSGTTSLRYNEQFF | TGTGCCAGCAGCGGGACAACCTCCCTTCGGTACAATGAGCAGTTCTTC
15 | TRBJ2-3 | TRBD2 | NA | TRBV7-3 | CASSLLAGDTDTQYF | TGTGCCAGCAGCCTTCTAGCGGGAGATACGGATACGCAGTATTTT
16 | TRBJ1-2 | NA | NA | TRBV19 | CASTQDSRGYDYGYTF | TGTGCCAGTACCCAGGACAGCCGTGGATATGATTATGGCTACACCTTC
13 | TRBJ1-5 | NA | NA | TRBV5-6 | CASSTDGNQPQHF | TGTGCCAGCTCAACAGACGGCAATCAGCCCCAGCATTTT
12 | TRBJ2-5 | NA | NA | TRBV2 | CASGDSQETQYF | TGTGCCAGCGGCGACAGTCAAGAGACCCAGTACTTC
14 | TRBJ1-5 | TRBD1 | NA | TRBV30 | CARSVGTGNQPQHF | TGTGCCCGGAGTGTGGGGACAGGCAATCAGCCCCAGCATTTT
14 | TRBJ2-7 | NA | NA | TRBV4-1 | CASSPKTAAYEQYF | TGCGCCAGCAGCCCAAAGACAGCAGCCTACGAGCAGTACTTC
12 | TRBJ1-1 | TRBD1 | NA | TRBV29-1 | CSVGTGNTEAFF | TGCAGCGTCGGGACAGGGAACACTGAAGCTTTCTTT
13 | TRBJ2-3 | TRBD1 | NA | TRBV7-6 | CASSLAAWTGEYF | TGTGCCAGCAGCTTAGCGGCGTGGACAGGAGAATATTTT
13 | TRBJ2-3 | NA | NA | TRBV2 | CASGPGTTDTQYF | TGTGCCAGCGGTCCGGGAACGACAGATACGCAGTATTTT
15 | TRBJ2-1 | NA | once | TRBV11-1 | CASSLGGTGGDEQFF | TGTGCCAGCAGCTTAGGCGGGACCGGAGGAGATGAGCAGTTCTTC
14 | TRBJ2-7 | NA | few | TRBV4-1 | CASSHSGPNYEQYF | TGCGCCAGCAGCCATTCGGGTCCAAACTACGAGCAGTACTTC
17 | TRBJ1-2 | NA | NA | TRBV28 | CASSHPRGVKTNYGYTF | TGTGCCAGCAGTCATCCCCGGGGGGTGAAGACTAACTATGGCTACACCTTC
12 | TRBJ2-5 | TRBD2 | NA | TRBV5-4 | CASSLWGGTQYF | TGTGCCAGCAGCTTATGGGGGGGGACCCAGTACTTC
14 | TRBJ2-5 | NA | once | TRBV9 | CASSGMDSYETQYF | TGTGCCAGCAGCGGGATGGACTCGTACGAGACCCAGTACTTC
13 | TRBJ1-1 | NA | NA | TRBV10-3 | CATGGLGDTEAFF | TGTGCCACCGGGGGGTTGGGGGACACTGAAGCTTTCTTT
16 | TRBJ2-7 | TRBD1 | NA | TRBV4-1 | CASSLGQGAGSYEQYF | TGCGCCAGCAGCCTGGGACAGGGGGCGGGCTCCTACGAGCAGTACTTC
14 | TRBJ2-5 | TRBD2 | NA | TRBV27 | CASRPGLAGETQYF | TGTGCCAGCAGACCTGGACTAGCGGGGGAGACCCAGTACTTC
14 | TRBJ2-1 | TRBD2 | NA | TRBV15 | CATSRLAGGDEQFF | TGTGCCACCAGCAGGCTAGCGGGAGGTGATGAGCAGTTCTTC
15 | TRBJ1-1 | TRBD1 | NA | TRBV5-6 | CASSLGTGGNTEAFF | TGTGCCAGCAGCTTGGGGACAGGGGGAAACACTGAAGCTTTCTTT
18 | TRBJ2-3 | NA | NA | TRBV27 | CASSLTPNPYKSTDTQYF | TGTGCCAGCAGTCTCACACCGAACCCTTATAAAAGCACAGATACGCAGTATTTT
15 | TRBJ2-7 | TRBD2 | NA | TRBV6-5 | CASSSPRDYSYEQYF | TGTGCCAGCAGTTCACCTCGGGACTACTCCTACGAGCAGTACTTC
16 | TRBJ1-1 | TRBD1 | few | TRBV14 | CASSQDARGLHTEAFF | TGTGCCAGCAGCCAAGATGCCAGGGGGTTGCACACTGAAGCTTTCTTT
15 | TRBJ2-1 | TRBD1 | NA | TRBV7-6 | CASSDRDRGYNEQFF | TGTGCCAGCAGTGACCGGGACAGGGGGTACAATGAGCAGTTCTTC
11 | TRBJ2-1 | NA | NA | TRBV5-6 | CASEVGDEQFF | TGTGCCAGCGAGGTGGGAGATGAGCAGTTCTTC
13 | TRBJ1-1 | NA | NA | TRBV5-1 | CASQSGRGTEAFF | TGCGCCAGCCAGAGTGGCAGGGGAACTGAAGCTTTCTTT
15 | TRBJ2-3 | NA | NA | TRBV6-5 | CASSWGQRVSDTQYF | TGTGCCAGCAGTTGGGGACAGCGGGTATCAGATACGCAGTATTTT
13 | TRBJ2-7 | NA | NA | TRBV27 | CASSLTPYYEQYF | TGTGCCAGCAGTTTAACCCCCTACTACGAGCAGTACTTC
13 | TRBJ2-7 | TRBD2 | NA | TRBV28 | CASSLLAAYEQYF | TGTGCCAGCAGTTTACTAGCGGCCTACGAGCAGTACTTC
18 | TRBJ2-5 | NA | NA | TRBV10-2 | CASSEFLAFAGASETQYF | TGCGCCAGCAGTGAGTTCCTCGCCTTTGCGGGGGCGAGCGAGACCCAGTACTTC
13 | TRBJ1-1 | TRBD1 | NA | TRBV6-5 | CASHDRGNTEAFF | TGTGCCAGTCATGACAGGGGGAACACTGAAGCTTTCTTT
16 | TRBJ1-5 | NA | NA | TRBV21-1 | CASSKGTSGINQPQHF | TGTGCCAGCAGCAAAGGTACTTCGGGGATCAATCAGCCCCAGCATTTT
15 | TRBJ2-7 | NA | NA | TRBV7-8 | CASSFSGHPTYEQYF | TGTGCCAGCAGCTTTTCTGGACACCCAACCTACGAGCAGTACTTC